The 14 T cell receptor beta chains listed next were all sequenced from one sample in a study of cytomegalovirus exposure and HLA in healthy donors. Amplification used 60 Vbeta primers and 13 Jbeta primers. The repertoire was sequenced with immunoSEQ multiplex PCR; TCRdb's copy has only in-frame clones and lacks some. The repertoire holds 100,000 to 150,000 clones, with 15% to 20% as singletons. Source material: PBMCs. The receptors come from a female donor in good health and CMV-seropositive.

This clone was observed a few times. The J gene is TRBJ2-7, the V gene TRBV10-1; perhaps TRBD2 as D (5 bases). In germline, CDR1 is WNHNN, CDR2 SYGVQD (reference sequence). V gave up 2 bases and J gave up 3 bases, with 14 bases separating them. This CDR3 has 15 amino acids. The CDR3 region has the DNA TGCGCCAGCAGTGAGCCGGGCAGGAGGAGCTACGAGCAGTACTTC. It is translated as CASSEPGRRSYEQYF.

The V and J genes are TRBV10-3 and TRBJ2-2; D may be TRBD2 (6 bases). This CDR3 has 16 amino acids. Germline CDR1 and CDR2: ENHRY and SYGVKD. The ends were cut back, 5 bases at V and 7 bases at J, with 20 bases in the middle. CDR3 bases: TGTGCCATCAGTAACCCTAGCGTGGGCGAGCTCGGGGAGCTGTTTTTT. Its translation is CAISNPSVGELGELFF.

This clone was observed a few times. The rearrangement joins TRBV30 to TRBJ2-3, with TRBD1 matching over 9 bases. In germline, CDR1 is GTSNPN, CDR2 SVGIG (reference sequence). With V trimmed by 4 bases and J by 5 bases, 10 bases remained unmatched. The CDR3 sequence is 15 residues long. The CDR3 spells CAWTPEDRGGDTQYF. Here the CDR3 DNA reads TGTGCCTGGACCCCCGAGGACAGGGGTGGAGATACGCAGTATTTT.

The CDR3 sequence: CASRFAGVDYEQYF. CDR3 nucleotides: TGTGCCAGCAGATTCGCAGGGGTCGACTACGAGCAGTACTTC. The genes are TRBV5-5 and TRBJ2-7; a weak D match, TRBD1 (6 bases). The ends were cut back, 5 bases at V and 3 bases at J, with 15 bases in the middle. There are 14 residues in the CDR3. Per the germline V gene, CDR1 is SGHKS and CDR2 is YYEKEE (reference sequence).

This sequence joins TRBV27 and TRBJ1-4, with D perhaps matching TRBD1 (6 bases). Germline lookup yields CDR1 MNHEY and CDR2 SMNVEV (reference sequence). V lost 5 bases to trimming and J lost 5 bases, with 12 bases between them. The CDR3 consists of 14 residues. The CDR3 bases are TGTGCCAGCAGTCTGACAGGCGCGAATGAAAAACTGTTTTTT. This encodes CASSLTGANEKLFF.

V gene TRBV7-2 combines with J gene TRBJ2-2; the match to TRBD2 covers 11 bases. The trim removed 1 base at V and 0 bases at J, leaving 4 bases unmatched. The CDR3 totals 18 residues. Germline V gene data show CDR1 as SGHTA and CDR2 as FQGNSA. The CDR3 sequence: CASSLELAGAANTGELFF. CDR3 DNA sequence: TGTGCCAGCAGCTTAGAACTAGCGGGGGCCGCGAACACCGGGGAGCTGTTTTTT. Full variable domain (rest looked up from reference TRBV7-2 and TRBJ2-2): GAGVSQSPSNKVTEKGKDVELRCDPISGHTALYWYRQSLGQGLEFLIYFQGNSAPDKSGLPSDRFSAERTGGSVSTLTIQRTQQEDSAVYLCASSLELAGAANTGELFFGEGSRLTVL.

This clone was counted between two and nine times. In the same sample, other DNA sequences code for this CDR3. The J gene is TRBJ2-3, the V gene TRBV9, with TRBD2 as a possible D gene (6 bases). The V gene lost 0 bases and the J gene lost 0 bases, with 8 bases spanning the gap. The CDR3 extends over 15 amino acids. The germline V gene encodes CDR1 SGDLS and CDR2 YYNGEE. CDR3 region: CASSVGGASTDTQYF. CDR3 nucleotides: TGTGCCAGCAGCGTAGGCGGGGCTAGCACAGATACGCAGTATTTT.

Only a few counts were recorded for this clone. V is TRBV19 and J is TRBJ1-2; 8 nucleotides match TRBD1. J gave up 8 bases and V 7 bases, and 12 bases lay outside the gene matches. The CDR3 runs to 14 residues. Germline V lookup: CDR1 LNHDA, CDR2 SQIVND (reference sequence). The CDR3 protein is CASTIVGQAQGYTF. CDR3 DNA sequence: TGTGCCAGTACCATAGTGGGACAGGCCCAGGGCTACACCTTC. Drawing the rest from reference TRBV19 and TRBJ1-2, the complete variable domain is DGGITQSPKYLFRKEGQNVTLSCEQNLNHDAMYWYRQDPGQGLRLIYYSQIVNDFQKGDIAEGYSVSREKKESFPLTVTSAQKNPTAFYLCASTIVGQAQGYTFGSGTRLTVV.

The J gene is TRBJ1-3, the V gene TRBV7-2, with D perhaps TRBD1 (6 bases). Germline CDR1 is SGHTA and CDR2 is FQGNSA. V was shortened by 6 bases and J by 7 bases, with 19 bases between the two germline ends. This CDR3 contains 15 residues. DNA for the CDR3: TGTGCCAGCAGGCAAGACAGGACCCCCCGGAACACCATATATTTT. Translating it yields CASRQDRTPRNTIYF.

This clone has a handful of counts. The DNA for the CDR3 is TGCGCCAGCAGCCCCAGACTAGCGGGGGGCTTACAAGAGACCCAGTACTTC. This sequence encodes CASSPRLAGGLQETQYF. The chain is built from TRBV5-1 and TRBJ2-5; 13 bases line up with TRBD2. V lost 4 bases, J lost 2 bases, and 8 bases stayed unmatched. The CDR3 is 17 amino acids. Germline-derived CDR1 and CDR2 are SGHRS and YFSETQ.

This clone showed up just a few times. The gene calls are TRBV9 and TRBJ1-2; maybe TRBD1 (5 bases). Germline CDR1 SGDLS, CDR2 YYNGEE. V was trimmed by 0 bases and J by 1 base, leaving 13 bases between them. The CDR3 runs 16 residues. CDR3 in DNA: TGTGCCAGCAGCGTAGGCAAGGGGATGGATAACTATGGCTACACCTTC. Translation gives CASSVGKGMDNYGYTF.

The genes are TRBV30 and TRBJ1-4, with 9 positions matching TRBD1. V was clipped by 3 bases and J by 0 bases; unmatched bases: 5. This CDR3 is 16 amino acids long. Germline V gene lookup returns CDR1 GTSNPN and CDR2 SVGIG (reference sequence). CDR3 sequence reads: CAWSTGQGATNEKLFF. As DNA, the CDR3 is TGTGCCTGGAGCACGGGACAGGGTGCAACTAATGAAAAACTGTTTTTT.

The chain carries TRBV28 and TRBJ2-2; D possibly corresponds to TRBD2 (6 bases). This CDR3 contains 16 residues. Germline-derived CDR1 and CDR2 are MDHEN and SYDVKM. The V end lost 1 base, the J end lost 5 bases, and 14 bases lay between the germline ends. CDR3 nucleotides: TGTGCCAGCAGTTTATTTTCGGGGGTCGATACCGGGGAGCTGTTTTTT. It yields the protein CASSLFSGVDTGELFF.

This clone has just a few counts. The rearrangement joins TRBV7-2 to TRBJ2-5; D is undetermined. CDR3 length: 15 amino acids. The V gene's germline CDR1 is SGHTA and CDR2 FQGNSA. V shed 1 base and J shed 4 bases, with 13 bases lying between them. The CDR3 region is CASSLDSAARETQYF. DNA of the CDR3: TGTGCCAGCAGCTTAGATTCGGCGGCCCGAGAGACCCAGTACTTC.